This TCR beta chain stems from a study of radiotherapy plus CTLA-4 blockade in lung cancer. From germline, CDR1 is SQVTM and CDR2 ANQGSEA. The CDR3 has 16 amino acids. With V trimmed by 1 base and J by 4 bases, 9 bases remained unmatched. Focal radiation was given together with CTLA-4 blockade (ipilimumab) to patients with chemo-refractory metastatic non-small-cell lung cancer. Study-level findings and limits: In blood, tumor-derived TCR clones expanded after radiotherapy plus ipilimumab.

In regard to this clone: Antigen specificity is unknown.

Repertoires were generated with immunoSEQ multiplex PCR, while TCRdb's copy carries only in-frame clones and drops some. The sample has roughly 90,000 clones, 88% seen once. Sequences were derived from peripheral blood, sampled from a patient treated with radiotherapy plus ipilimumab. The TCR sequence derives from a human donor with non-small cell lung cancer that progressed on radiotherapy plus ipilimumab. This chain joins TRBV29-1 and TRBJ2-1; TRBD1 aligns across 8 bases. CDR3 coding DNA: TGCAGCGTTGAAGTAGGGACAGGAGGTACTTACAATGAGCAGTTCTTC. Its translation is CSVEVGTGGTYNEQFF.